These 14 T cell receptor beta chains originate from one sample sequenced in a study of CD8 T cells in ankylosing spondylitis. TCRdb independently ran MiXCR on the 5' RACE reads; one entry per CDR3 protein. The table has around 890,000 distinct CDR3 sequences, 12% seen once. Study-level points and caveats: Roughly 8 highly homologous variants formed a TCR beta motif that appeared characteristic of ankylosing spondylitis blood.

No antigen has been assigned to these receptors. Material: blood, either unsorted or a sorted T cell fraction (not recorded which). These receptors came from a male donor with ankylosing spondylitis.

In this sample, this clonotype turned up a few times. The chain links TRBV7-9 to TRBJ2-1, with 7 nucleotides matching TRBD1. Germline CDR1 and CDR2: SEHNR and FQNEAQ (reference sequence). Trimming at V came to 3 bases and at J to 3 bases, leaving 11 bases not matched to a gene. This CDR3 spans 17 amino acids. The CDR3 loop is CASSFTGADGVYNEQFF. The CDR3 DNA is TGTGCCAGCAGCTTCACAGGGGCCGACGGGGTCTACAATGAGCAGTTCTTC.

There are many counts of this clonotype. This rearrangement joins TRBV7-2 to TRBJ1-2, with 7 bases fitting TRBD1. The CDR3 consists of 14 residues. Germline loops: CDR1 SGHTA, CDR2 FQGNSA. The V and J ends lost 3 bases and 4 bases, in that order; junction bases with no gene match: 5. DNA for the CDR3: TGTGCCAGCAGCTTGACAGGGTTTCTCTATGGCTACACCTTC. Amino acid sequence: CASSLTGFLYGYTF.

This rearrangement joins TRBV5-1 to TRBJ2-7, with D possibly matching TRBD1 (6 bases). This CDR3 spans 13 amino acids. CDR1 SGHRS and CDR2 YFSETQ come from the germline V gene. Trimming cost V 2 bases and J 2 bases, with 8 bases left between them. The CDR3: CASSFGQTYEQYV. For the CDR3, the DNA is TGCGCCAGCAGCTTCGGACAGACCTACGAGCAGTACGTC.

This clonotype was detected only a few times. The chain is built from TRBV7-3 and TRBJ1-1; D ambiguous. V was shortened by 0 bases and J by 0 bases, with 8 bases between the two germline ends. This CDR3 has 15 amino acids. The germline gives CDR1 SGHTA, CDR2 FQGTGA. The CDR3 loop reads CASSLTGIMNTEAFF. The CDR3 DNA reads TGTGCCAGCAGCTTAACAGGGATCATGAACACTGAAGCTTTCTTT.

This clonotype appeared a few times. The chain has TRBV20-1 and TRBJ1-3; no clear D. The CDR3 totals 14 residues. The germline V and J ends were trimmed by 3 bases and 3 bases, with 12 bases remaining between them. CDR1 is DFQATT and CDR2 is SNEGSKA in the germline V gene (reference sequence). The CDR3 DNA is TGCAGTGCTAGGGAAGGCAGACTTGGAAACACCATATATTTT. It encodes CSAREGRLGNTIYF.

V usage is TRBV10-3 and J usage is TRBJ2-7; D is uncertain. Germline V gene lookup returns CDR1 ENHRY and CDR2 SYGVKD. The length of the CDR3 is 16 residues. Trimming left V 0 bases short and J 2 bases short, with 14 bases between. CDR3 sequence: CAISESMSGRPYEQYF. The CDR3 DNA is TGTGCCATCAGTGAGTCGATGTCCGGGCGCCCCTACGAGCAGTACTTC.

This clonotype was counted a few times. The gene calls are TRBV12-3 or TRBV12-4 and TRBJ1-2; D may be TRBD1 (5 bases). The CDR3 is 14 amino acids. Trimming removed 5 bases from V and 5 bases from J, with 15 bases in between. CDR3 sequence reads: CASSPWSGGYGYTF. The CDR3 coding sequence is TGTGCCAGCAGTCCATGGTCGGGGGGATATGGCTACACCTTC.

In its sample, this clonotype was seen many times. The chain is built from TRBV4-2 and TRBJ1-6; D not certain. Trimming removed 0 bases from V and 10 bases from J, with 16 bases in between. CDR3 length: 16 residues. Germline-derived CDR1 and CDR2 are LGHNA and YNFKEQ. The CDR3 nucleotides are TGTGCCAGCAGCCAAGATGGTGCAGAACGAGGATCACCCCTCCACTTT. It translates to CASSQDGAERGSPLHF.

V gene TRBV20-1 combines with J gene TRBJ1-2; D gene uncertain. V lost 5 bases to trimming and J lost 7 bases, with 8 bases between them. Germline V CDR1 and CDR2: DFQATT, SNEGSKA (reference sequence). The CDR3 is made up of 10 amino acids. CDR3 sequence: CSAASTGYTF. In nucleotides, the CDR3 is TGCAGTGCTGCATCGACTGGCTACACCTTC.

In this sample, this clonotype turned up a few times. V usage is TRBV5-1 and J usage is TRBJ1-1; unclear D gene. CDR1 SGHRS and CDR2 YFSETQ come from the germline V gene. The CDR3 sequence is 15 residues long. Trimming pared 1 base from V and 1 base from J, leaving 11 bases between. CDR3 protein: CASSLNRVTNTEAFF. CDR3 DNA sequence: TGCGCCAGCAGCTTGAATCGCGTAACGAACACTGAAGCTTTCTTT. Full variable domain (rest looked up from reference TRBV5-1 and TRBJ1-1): KAGVTQTPRYLIKTRGQQVTLSCSPISGHRSVSWYQQTPGQGLQFLFEYFSETQRNKGNFPGRFSGRQFSNSRSEMNVSTLELGDSALYLCASSLNRVTNTEAFFGQGTRLTVV.

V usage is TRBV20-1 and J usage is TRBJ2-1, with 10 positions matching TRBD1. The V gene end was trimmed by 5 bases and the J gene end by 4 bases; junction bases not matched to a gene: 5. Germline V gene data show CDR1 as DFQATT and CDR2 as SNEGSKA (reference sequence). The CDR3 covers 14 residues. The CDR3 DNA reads TGCAGTGCTTCCGGGACAGGGGCTTACAATGAGCAGTTCTTC. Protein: CSASGTGAYNEQFF.

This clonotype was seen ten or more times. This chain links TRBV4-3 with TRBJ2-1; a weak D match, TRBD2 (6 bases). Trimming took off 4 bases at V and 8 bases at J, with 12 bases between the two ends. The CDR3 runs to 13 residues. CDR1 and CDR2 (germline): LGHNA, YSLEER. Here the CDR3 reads CASSPPGVDEQFF. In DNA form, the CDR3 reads TGCGCCAGCAGCCCACCGGGGGTCGATGAGCAGTTCTTC.

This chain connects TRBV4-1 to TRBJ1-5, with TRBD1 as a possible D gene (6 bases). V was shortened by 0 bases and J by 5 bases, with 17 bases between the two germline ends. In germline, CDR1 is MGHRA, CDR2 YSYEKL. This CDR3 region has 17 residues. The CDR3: CASSQDFDRLIYQPQHF. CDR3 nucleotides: TGCGCCAGCAGCCAAGATTTCGACAGGTTAATCTATCAGCCCCAGCATTTT.

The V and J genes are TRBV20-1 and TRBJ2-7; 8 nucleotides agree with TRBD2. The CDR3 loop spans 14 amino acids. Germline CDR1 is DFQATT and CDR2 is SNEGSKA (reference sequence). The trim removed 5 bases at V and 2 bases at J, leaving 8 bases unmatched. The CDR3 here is CSALRSSGTYEQYF. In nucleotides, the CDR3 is TGCAGTGCTCTCCGGAGTAGCGGGACCTACGAGCAGTACTTC.